Sequencing of this TCR beta chain was carried out in a study of glioma-infiltrating T cells. With respect to this clonotype: The antigen is undetermined.

Study-wide findings and caveats: Non-neoplastic patients had below-expected tissue-blood divergence, while all gliomas exceeded expectation.

Amplification of TCR alpha and beta CDR3 regions from RNA used iRepertoire nested multiplex PCR. For one-step reverse transcription and amplification, about 90-450 ng of tissue mRNA or PBMC total RNA was used. Via MiXCR, TCRdb re-called the multiplex PCR reads, giving one row per CDR3 protein. The table lists fewer than 110,000 distinct CDR3 sequences, roughly 30% of them singletons. Losses at the gene ends were 5 bases for V and 5 bases for J; bases not matched to a gene: 11. Germline CDR1 reads SGHTA; CDR2 reads FQGNSA. The CDR3 runs to 15 residues. This rearrangement joins TRBV7-2 to TRBJ2-5; 7 nucleotides line up with TRBD2. The sequenced sample was glioma tissue, nonneoplastic brain tissue, or PBMCs (not recorded which). The clonotype originates from a human donor with low-grade glioma or glioblastoma, undergoing nonglioma brain surgery, or in good health (not recorded which). CDR3: CASSGGGTRGETQYF. The CDR3 DNA sequence: TGTGCCAGCAGCGGGGGGGGAACCCGCGGGGAGACCCAGTACTTC.